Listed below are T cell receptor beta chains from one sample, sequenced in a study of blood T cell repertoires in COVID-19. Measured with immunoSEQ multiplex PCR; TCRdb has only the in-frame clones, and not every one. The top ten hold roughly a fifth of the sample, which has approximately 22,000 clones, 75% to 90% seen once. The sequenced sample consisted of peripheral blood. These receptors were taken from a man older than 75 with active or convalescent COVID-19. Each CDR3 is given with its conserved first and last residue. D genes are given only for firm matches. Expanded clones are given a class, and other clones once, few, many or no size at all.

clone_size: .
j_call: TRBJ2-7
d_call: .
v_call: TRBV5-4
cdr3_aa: CASSFRGDAYEQYF
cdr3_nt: TGTGCCAGCAGCTTCAGGGGTGATGCCTACGAGCAGTACTTC

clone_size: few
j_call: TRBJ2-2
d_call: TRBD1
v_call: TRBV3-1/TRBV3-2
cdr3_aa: CASSPGQGANTGELFF
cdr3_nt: TGTGCCAGCAGCCCCGGACAGGGGGCGAACACCGGGGAGCTGTTTTTT

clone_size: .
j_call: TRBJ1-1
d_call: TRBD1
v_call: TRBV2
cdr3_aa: CASSEWSGGQTEAFF
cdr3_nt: TGTGCCAGCAGTGAATGGTCAGGGGGCCAGACTGAAGCTTTCTTT

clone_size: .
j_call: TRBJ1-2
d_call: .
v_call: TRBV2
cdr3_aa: CASSRQGGGYTF
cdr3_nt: TGTGCCAGCAGTCGGCAGGGAGGCGGCTACACCTTC

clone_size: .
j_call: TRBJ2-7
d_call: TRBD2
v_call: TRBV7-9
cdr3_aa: CASSRRVAGHSYEQYF
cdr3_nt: TGTGCCAGCAGCCGGAGGGTAGCGGGCCATTCCTACGAGCAGTACTTC

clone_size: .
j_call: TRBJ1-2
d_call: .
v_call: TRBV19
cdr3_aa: CASKVGESPYGYTF
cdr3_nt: TGTGCCAGTAAAGTCGGGGAGTCACCCTATGGCTACACCTTC

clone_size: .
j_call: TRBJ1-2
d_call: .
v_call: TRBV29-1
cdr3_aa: CSVEVLGEGGYTF
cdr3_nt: TGCAGCGTTGAGGTTCTAGGGGAGGGCGGCTACACCTTC

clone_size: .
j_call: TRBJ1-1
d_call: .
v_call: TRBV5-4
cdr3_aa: CASSPPPGGPLPCNTEAFF
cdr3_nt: TGTGCCAGCAGCCCCCCCCCGGGGGGCCCTCTTCCATGTAACACTGAAGCTTTCTTT

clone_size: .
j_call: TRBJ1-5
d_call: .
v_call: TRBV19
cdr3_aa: CASSLQSGPQHF
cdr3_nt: TGTGCCAGTAGCCTACAGTCCGGGCCCCAGCATTTT

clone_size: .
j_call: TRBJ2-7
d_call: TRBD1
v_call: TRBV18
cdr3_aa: CASSPDREVYNF
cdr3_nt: TGTGCCAGCTCACCGGACAGGGAGGTATACAACTTC

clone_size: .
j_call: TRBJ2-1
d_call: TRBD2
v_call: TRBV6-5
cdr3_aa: CASSRLAEYNEQFF
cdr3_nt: TGTGCCAGCAGTCGACTAGCGGAATACAATGAGCAGTTCTTC

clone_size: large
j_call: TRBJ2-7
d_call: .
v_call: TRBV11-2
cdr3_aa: CASRGIGGNYEQYF
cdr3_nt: TGTGCCAGCAGGGGGATAGGGGGAAACTACGAGCAGTACTTC

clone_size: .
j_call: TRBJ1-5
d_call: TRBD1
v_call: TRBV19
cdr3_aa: CASSTTGDQPQHF
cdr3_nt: TGTGCCAGTAGTACCACAGGGGACCAGCCCCAGCATTTT

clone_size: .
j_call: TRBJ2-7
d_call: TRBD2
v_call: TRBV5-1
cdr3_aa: CASSLSGSGLAGGFGYEQYF
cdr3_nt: TGCGCCAGCAGCTTGAGTGGGTCTGGACTAGCGGGAGGGTTCGGCTACGAGCAGTACTTC

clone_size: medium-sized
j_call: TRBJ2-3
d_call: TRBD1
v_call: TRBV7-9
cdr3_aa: CASSLVGQGLGTQYF
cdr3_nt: TGTGCCAGCAGCTTAGTGGGACAGGGTTTGGGTACGCAGTATTTT

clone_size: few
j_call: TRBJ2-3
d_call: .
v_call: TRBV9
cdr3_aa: CASSAGLTLPSYSTDTQYF
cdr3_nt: TGTGCCAGCAGCGCCGGACTCACTTTACCTTCATATAGCACAGATACGCAGTATTTT

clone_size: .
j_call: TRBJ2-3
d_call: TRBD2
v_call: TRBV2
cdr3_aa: CASRASGGSTDTQYF
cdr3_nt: TGTGCCAGCAGAGCTAGCGGGGGTAGCACAGATACGCAGTATTTT

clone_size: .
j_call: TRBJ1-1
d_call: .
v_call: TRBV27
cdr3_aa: CASSTRGQMNTEAFF
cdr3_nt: TGTGCCAGCAGTACCCGAGGACAGATGAACACTGAAGCTTTCTTT

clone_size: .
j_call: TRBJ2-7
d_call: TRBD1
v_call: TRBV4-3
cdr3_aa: CASGQGTGAYEQYF
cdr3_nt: TGCGCCAGCGGCCAAGGGACAGGGGCTTACGAGCAGTACTTC

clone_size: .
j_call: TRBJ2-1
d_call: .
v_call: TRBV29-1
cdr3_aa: CSVESSYNEQFF
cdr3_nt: TGCAGCGTTGAGAGCTCCTACAATGAGCAGTTCTTC

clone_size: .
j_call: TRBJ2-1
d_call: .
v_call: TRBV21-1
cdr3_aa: CASSTGTGVGYNEQFF
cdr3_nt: TGTGCCAGCAGCACCGGGACAGGGGTTGGCTACAATGAGCAGTTCTTC

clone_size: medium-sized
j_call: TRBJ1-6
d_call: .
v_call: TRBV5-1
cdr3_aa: CASSLEQNNSPLHF
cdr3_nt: TGCGCCAGCAGCTTGGAACAGAATAATTCACCCCTCCACTTT

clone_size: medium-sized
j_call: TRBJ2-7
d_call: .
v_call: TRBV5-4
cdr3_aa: CASSSQGPSYEQYF
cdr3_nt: TGTGCCAGCAGCTCACAGGGACCCTCCTACGAGCAGTACTTC

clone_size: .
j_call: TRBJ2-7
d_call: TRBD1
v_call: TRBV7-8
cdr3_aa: CASSRDRPYEQYF
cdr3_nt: TGTGCCAGCAGCCGGGACAGGCCCTACGAGCAGTACTTC

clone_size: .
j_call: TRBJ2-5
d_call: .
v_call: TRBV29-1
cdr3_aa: CSWGLSGETQYF
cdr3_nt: TGCAGCTGGGGGCTATCGGGAGAGACCCAGTACTTC

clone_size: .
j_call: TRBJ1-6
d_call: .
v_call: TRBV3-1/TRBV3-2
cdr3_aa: CATSGHDNSPLHF
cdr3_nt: TGTGCCACCTCAGGTCACGATAATTCACCCCTCCACTTT

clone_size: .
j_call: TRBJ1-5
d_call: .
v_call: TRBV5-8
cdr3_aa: CASSPRVNSNQPQHF
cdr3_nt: TGTGCCAGCAGCCCGAGGGTCAACTCCAATCAGCCCCAGCATTTT

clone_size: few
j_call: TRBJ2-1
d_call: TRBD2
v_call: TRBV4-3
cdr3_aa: CASSQDPASGGYNEQFF
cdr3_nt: TGCGCCAGCAGCCAAGATCCCGCTAGCGGGGGCTACAATGAGCAGTTCTTC

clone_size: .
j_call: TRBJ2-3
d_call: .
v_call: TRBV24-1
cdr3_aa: CATSEPNHLSTDTQYF
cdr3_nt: TGTGCCACCAGTGAACCAAACCACCTAAGCACAGATACGCAGTATTTT

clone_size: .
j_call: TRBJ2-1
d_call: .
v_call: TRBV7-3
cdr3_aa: CASSSNRDSLNEQFF
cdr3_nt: TGTGCCAGCAGCTCAAATCGGGACTCGCTCAATGAGCAGTTCTTC

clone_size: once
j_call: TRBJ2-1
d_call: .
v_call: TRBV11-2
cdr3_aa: CASSLSGNNEQFF
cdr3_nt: TGTGCCAGCAGCTTATCCGGGAACAATGAGCAGTTCTTC

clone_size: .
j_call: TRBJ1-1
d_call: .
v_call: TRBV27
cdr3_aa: CASRDTVNTEAFF
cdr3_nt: TGTGCCAGCAGGGACACGGTGAACACTGAAGCTTTCTTT

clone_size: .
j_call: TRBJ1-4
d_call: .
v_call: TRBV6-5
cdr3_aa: CASKKGATNEKLFF
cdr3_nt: TGTGCCAGCAAGAAGGGGGCAACTAATGAAAAACTGTTTTTT

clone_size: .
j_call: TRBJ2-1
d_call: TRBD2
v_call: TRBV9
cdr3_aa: CASSVGGTSGYNEQFF
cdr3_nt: TGTGCCAGCAGCGTAGGGGGGACTAGCGGTTACAATGAGCAGTTCTTC

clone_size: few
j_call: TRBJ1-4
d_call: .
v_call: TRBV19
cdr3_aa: CASRTASIATNEKLFF
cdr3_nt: TGTGCCAGTAGGACAGCTTCAATCGCAACTAATGAAAAACTGTTTTTT

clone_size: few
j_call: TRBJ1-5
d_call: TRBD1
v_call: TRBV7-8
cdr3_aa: CASSPGTVNQPQHF
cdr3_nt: TGTGCCAGCAGCCCCGGGACAGTCAATCAGCCCCAGCATTTT

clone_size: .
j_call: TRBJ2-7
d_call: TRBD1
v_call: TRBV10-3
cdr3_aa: CAIRRSTGLGYEQYF
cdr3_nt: TGTGCCATCAGGCGATCGACAGGGTTGGGCTACGAGCAGTACTTC

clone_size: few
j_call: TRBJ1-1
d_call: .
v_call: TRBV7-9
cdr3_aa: CASSLNSGGTEAFF
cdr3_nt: TGTGCCAGCAGCTTAAATTCGGGTGGCACTGAAGCTTTCTTT

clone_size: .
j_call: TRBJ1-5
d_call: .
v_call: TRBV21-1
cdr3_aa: CASSVQGPDQPQHF
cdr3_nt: TGTGCCAGCAGCGTACAGGGCCCGGATCAGCCCCAGCATTTT

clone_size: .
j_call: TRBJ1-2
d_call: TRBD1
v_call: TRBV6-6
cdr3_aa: CASSPPTGNGYTF
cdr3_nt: TGTGCCAGCAGTCCCCCGACAGGGAATGGCTACACCTTC